Listed here are 28 T cell receptor beta chains from one sample, sequenced in a study of HIV-infected patients and healthy controls. cDNA was made from 500 ng RNA using alpha and beta constant primers. Using multiplexing indices, alpha and beta chain libraries were generated apart by chain-specific third strand synthesis. TCRdb reanalysed the 5' RACE reads using MiXCR and keeps one entry per CDR3 protein. Among more than 15,000 distinct CDR3 sequences listed, 8.5% were seen once. Follow-up blood was drawn about 14 weeks, roughly three months, after antiretroviral therapy began. All unsorted peripheral T cells were captured because whole blood was used without fractionation. This specimen consisted of blood, obtained during antiretroviral therapy. These receptors came from an adult with HIV infection.

The sample holds a few counts of this clonotype. The chain recombines TRBV27 with TRBJ2-3; TRBD2 matches at 9 bases. Germline V lookup: CDR1 MNHEY, CDR2 SMNVEV (reference sequence). The CDR3 has 15 residues. Trimming cost V 4 bases and J 4 bases; bases outside gene matches: 6. As DNA, the CDR3 is TGTGCCAGCAGTTATAGCGGGGGTTTGGCAGATACGCAGTATTTT. It translates to CASSYSGGLADTQYF.

The chain uses TRBV14 and TRBJ1-5; unclear D gene. CDR1 is SGHDN and CDR2 is FVKESK in the germline V gene. The length of the CDR3 is 16 residues. Trimming cost V 1 base and J 2 bases, with 12 bases left between them. The CDR3 loop is CASSQGIRWGNQPQHF. The CDR3 coding sequence is TGTGCCAGCAGCCAAGGTATAAGGTGGGGCAATCAGCCCCAGCATTTT.

This clonotype showed up many times. Relative to the germline gene, one junction end is altered; a read error may explain this. J is TRBJ2-5 and V is TRBV20-1, with 13 bases aligning to TRBD2. The CDR3 extends over 15 amino acids. Germline V CDR1 and CDR2: DFQATT, SNEGSKA (reference sequence). The chain's CDR3 is CSARGTSGNEETQYF. The CDR3 region has the DNA TGCAGTGCGAGAGGGACTAGCGGGAATGAAGAGACCCAGTACTTC.

This clonotype was picked up many times. The chain links TRBV4-1 to TRBJ1-1, with D possibly matching TRBD1 (5 bases). The length of the CDR3 is 11 residues. Per the germline V gene, CDR1 is MGHRA and CDR2 is YSYEKL. The V and J ends lost 1 base and 8 bases respectively, with 5 bases between them. The CDR3 DNA is TGCGCCAGCAGCCAAGGGACAGAAGCTTTCTTT. It codes for CASSQGTEAFF.

This clonotype showed up many times. The V call is TRBV19, the J call TRBJ2-2; D gene unclear. The CDR3 sequence is 14 residues long. V lost 2 bases and J 2 bases, leaving 6 bases between the germline ends. Germline CDR1 and CDR2: LNHDA and SQIVND (reference sequence). The CDR3: CASSIISNTGELFF. In DNA, the CDR3 is TGTGCCAGTAGTATAATCTCTAACACCGGGGAGCTGTTTTTT.

This clonotype was seen repeatedly, ten times or more. This chain uses TRBV28 with TRBJ1-5; D not certain. Germline V gene sequence: CDR1 MDHEN, CDR2 SYDVKM. V was cut by 2 bases and J by 1 base, with 6 bases left in between. The CDR3 sequence is 14 residues long. The CDR3 here is CASSLERSNQPQHF. CDR3 in DNA: TGTGCCAGCAGTTTAGAACGGAGCAATCAGCCCCAGCATTTT.

Ten or more counts support this clonotype. The rearrangement uses TRBV6-4 and TRBJ2-3, with a tentative D call TRBD1 (5 bases). CDR1 is MRHNA, CDR2 SNTAGT, per germline. V was trimmed by 3 bases and J by 2 bases, leaving 12 bases between them. The CDR3 has 15 amino acids. DNA for the CDR3: TGTGCCAGCAGTGATAAGGGGCCCCCCACAGATACGCAGTATTTT. Its translation: CASSDKGPPTDTQYF.

This chain links TRBV9 with TRBJ2-1; D might be TRBD1 (6 bases). Germline V gene lookup returns CDR1 SGDLS and CDR2 YYNGEE. The V end lost 3 bases, the J end lost 6 bases, and 13 bases lay between the germline ends. This CDR3 contains 14 residues. The CDR3 loop reads CASSESQGRNEQFF. CDR3 nucleotides: TGTGCCAGCAGCGAATCTCAGGGGCGCAATGAGCAGTTCTTC.

This clonotype was recorded many times. The J gene is TRBJ2-4, the V gene TRBV5-5; 7 bases align to TRBD2. V was clipped by 2 bases and J by 9 bases; unmatched bases: 14. The CDR3 runs to 16 residues. CDR1 is SGHKS, CDR2 YYEKEE, per germline (reference sequence). The CDR3 DNA reads as TGTGCCAGCAGCTTAAGGTCCCAGGGAGGGTTGCGCATTCAGTACTTC. Protein product: CASSLRSQGGLRIQYF.

This clonotype was seen at least ten times. This chain connects TRBV18 to TRBJ2-1; D unclear. V lost 3 bases and J 6 bases, leaving 12 bases between the germline ends. The CDR3 sequence is 14 residues long. Germline CDR1 and CDR2: KGHSH and LQKENI. The CDR3 is CASSPLTSSNEQFF. CDR3 nucleotide sequence: TGTGCCAGCTCACCCCTCACATCTTCCAATGAGCAGTTCTTC. Based on the CDR3 plus reference TRBV18 and TRBJ2-1, the full variable domain is NAGVMQNPRHLVRRRGQEARLRCSPMKGHSHVYWYRQLPEEGLKFMVYLQKENIIDESGMPKERFSAEFPKEGPSILRIQQVVRGDSAAYFCASSPLTSSNEQFFGPGTRLTVL.

This clonotype was found many times. The V and J genes are TRBV10-3 and TRBJ1-1; D not certain. With 0 bases removed from V and 1 base from J, the gap between germline ends came to 6 bases. In germline, CDR1 is ENHRY, CDR2 SYGVKD. The CDR3 extends over 14 amino acids. CDR3 sequence: CAISESGPNTEAFF. Here the CDR3 DNA reads TGTGCCATCAGTGAGTCTGGGCCGAACACTGAAGCTTTCTTT.

This clonotype was seen repeatedly, ten times or more. The rearrangement uses TRBV18 and TRBJ1-1; possible D gene TRBD1, 5 bases. The CDR3 spans 17 residues. V was shortened by 0 bases and J by 4 bases, with 18 bases between the two germline ends. Germline V gives CDR1 KGHSH, CDR2 LQKENI. CDR3: CASSPPGQGLVGTEAFF. CDR3 bases: TGTGCCAGCTCACCACCGGGGCAGGGCTTGGTGGGCACTGAAGCTTTCTTT.

This clonotype has a count of ten or more. The V call is TRBV9, the J call TRBJ1-2, with unresolved D. V was pared by 6 bases and J by 5 bases, with 14 bases between. Germline-derived CDR1 and CDR2 are SGDLS and YYNGEE. The CDR3 is 13 residues long. The CDR3 spells CASTSRAAYGYTF. CDR3 DNA sequence: TGTGCCAGCACCTCCCGGGCTGCGTATGGCTACACCTTC.

V gene TRBV4-1 combines with J gene TRBJ2-7; TRBD1 is a possible D gene (6 bases). CDR3 length equals 16 residues. Germline-derived CDR1 and CDR2 are MGHRA and YSYEKL. Trimming shortened V by 4 bases and J by 1 base, and 17 bases separated the two germline ends. The CDR3 nucleotides are TGCGCCAGCAGCCCACTGCCAGGACAGAGATCCTACGAGCAGTACTTC. Protein product: CASSPLPGQRSYEQYF.

The V call is TRBV7-8, the J call TRBJ2-3, with a tentative D call TRBD2 (6 bases). V was pared by 0 bases and J by 8 bases, with 24 bases between. The V gene's germline CDR1 is SGHVS and CDR2 FQNEAQ. The CDR3 has 18 amino acids. The CDR3: CASSLARAGGLFPGTQYF. As DNA, the CDR3 is TGTGCCAGCAGCTTAGCTAGGGCTGGGGGACTCTTCCCGGGTACGCAGTATTTT.

At least ten counts were recorded for this clonotype. This rearrangement joins TRBV6-6 to TRBJ1-4; D may be TRBD1 (6 bases). Germline-derived CDR1 and CDR2 are MNHNY and SVGAGI (reference sequence). Trimming stripped 7 bases from V and 5 bases from J, with 17 bases between. This CDR3 is built from 15 residues. This chain's CDR3 is CASNRAPQVNEKLFF. CDR3 nucleotide sequence: TGTGCCAGCAACAGGGCCCCCCAAGTAAATGAAAAACTGTTTTTT.

This clonotype was detected ten times or more. The chain recombines TRBV6-2 or TRBV6-3 with TRBJ2-7, with TRBD2 identical over 7 bases. This CDR3 has 13 residues. Looked up from germline, CDR1 is MNHEY and CDR2 is SVGEGT. V dropped 4 bases and J dropped 5; count of bases not matched to a gene: 5. The CDR3, as DNA: TGTGCCAGCAGTTTCACTAGCGTCCACGAGCAGTACTTC. As protein: CASSFTSVHEQYF.

This clonotype was seen at least ten times. The rearrangement uses TRBV13 and TRBJ2-7; 10 positions match TRBD2. The CDR3 is 15 residues long. Looked up from germline, CDR1 is PRHDT and CDR2 is FYEKMQ (reference sequence). Germline trimming cut 5 bases from V and 0 bases from J; bases unmatched to any gene: 4. CDR3 sequence: CASSTGLASSYEQYF. The DNA of the CDR3 is TGTGCCAGCAGCACGGGACTAGCGTCCTCCTACGAGCAGTACTTC.

The rearrangement links TRBV7-9 to TRBJ1-1; the D gene is possibly TRBD1 (5 bases). V lost 8 bases, J lost 4 bases, and 17 bases lay in between. Germline loops: CDR1 SEHNR, CDR2 FQNEAQ (reference sequence). CDR3 length: 14 residues. CDR3 nucleotide sequence: TGTGCCAGCCTCAGCCCGGGGGGGGGCACTGAAGCTTTCTTT. Encoded protein: CASLSPGGGTEAFF.

This clonotype has a count of ten or more. In DNA form, the CDR3 reads TGTGCCAGCTCACTTCATAGGACAGGGAGTCAGCCCCAGCATTTT. Translation: CASSLHRTGSQPQHF. The chain is built from TRBV18 and TRBJ1-5; 8 nucleotides line up with TRBD1. The J segment lost 6 bases and the V segment lost 4 bases, leaving 8 bases of the junction unmatched. The CDR3 is 15 amino acids. Germline CDR1 reads KGHSH; CDR2 reads LQKENI. The variable domain in full, with the rest retrieved from reference TRBV18 and TRBJ1-5, is NAGVMQNPRHLVRRRGQEARLRCSPMKGHSHVYWYRQLPEEGLKFMVYLQKENIIDESGMPKERFSAEFPKEGPSILRIQQVVRGDSAAYFCASSLHRTGSQPQHFGDGTRLSIL.

Many counts were recorded for this clonotype. The genes are TRBV7-9 and TRBJ1-4; D is ambiguous. Per germline, CDR1 SEHNR and CDR2 FQNEAQ (reference sequence). The CDR3 sequence is 15 residues long. The V and J ends lost 2 bases and 0 bases respectively, with 7 bases between them. DNA of the CDR3: TGTGCCAGCAGCTTAAGCTTTTCAACTAATGAAAAACTGTTTTTT. Protein: CASSLSFSTNEKLFF.

The CDR3 spells CASSTWTRGDTGELFF. CDR3 bases: TGTGCCAGCAGTACATGGACTAGGGGCGACACCGGGGAGCTGTTTTTT. The J gene is TRBJ2-2, the V gene TRBV11-1; 7 positions match TRBD2. V lost 6 bases and J lost 3; bases outside the gene matches: 10. The CDR3 consists of 16 residues. Germline V CDR1 and CDR2: SGHAT, FQDESV (reference sequence). The full variable domain, rest sourced from reference TRBV11-1 and TRBJ2-2, is EAEVAQSPRYKITEKSQAVAFWCDPISGHATLYWYRQILGQGPELLVQFQDESVVDDSQLPKDRFSAERLKGVDSTLKIQPAELGDSAMYLCASSTWTRGDTGELFFGEGSRLTVL.

In its sample, this clonotype was seen many times. The genes are TRBV9 and TRBJ2-1, with D perhaps TRBD1 (6 bases). The V and J ends lost 3 bases and 8 bases respectively, with 15 bases between them. The CDR3 is 14 residues long. Germline-derived CDR1 and CDR2 are SGDLS and YYNGEE. This chain's CDR3 is CASSEAGTNYEQFF. In DNA, the CDR3 is TGTGCCAGCAGCGAGGCCGGGACAAACTATGAGCAGTTCTTC.

This clonotype was seen more than once but under ten times. The rearrangement uses TRBV29-1 and TRBJ1-2; possible D gene TRBD1, 6 bases. Trimming took off 3 bases at V and 9 bases at J, with 26 bases between the two ends. Germline lookup yields CDR1 SQVTM and CDR2 ANQGSEA. This CDR3 spans 16 amino acids. Here the CDR3 reads CSVEATGAVQTPSYTF. In DNA form, the CDR3 reads TGCAGCGTTGAGGCGACAGGAGCCGTCCAGACTCCCAGCTACACCTTC.

Many counts were recorded for this clonotype. The chain employs TRBV12-3 or TRBV12-4 and TRBJ2-1; a possible D gene is TRBD1 (6 bases). V lost 6 bases, J lost 1 base, and 13 bases lay in between. The CDR3 is 15 residues long. CDR3 sequence: CASRRTATSYNEQFF. CDR3 DNA sequence: TGTGCCAGCAGGCGGACAGCTACGTCCTACAATGAGCAGTTCTTC.

This clonotype was counted at least ten times. V and J are TRBV5-1 and TRBJ2-2; possibly TRBD1 for D (5 bases). This CDR3 spans 16 amino acids. Trimming pared 10 bases from V and 2 bases from J, leaving 21 bases between. Germline V gene sequence: CDR1 SGHRS, CDR2 YFSETQ. CDR3 nucleotide sequence: TGCGCCGATCCCGAGGCAGGGCCTCTAAACACCGGGGAGCTGTTTTTT. Translated, it gives CADPEAGPLNTGELFF.

The sample holds many counts of this clonotype. The chain is built from TRBV6-1 and TRBJ2-2; 12 nucleotides agree with TRBD2. Trimming took 5 bases from V and 5 from J; bases not matched to a gene: 6. The CDR3 consists of 16 residues. CDR1 is MNHNS, CDR2 SASEGT, per germline. As DNA, the CDR3 is TGTGCCAGCAGTCTAGCGGGAGGGCCGTGGACCGGGGAGCTGTTTTTT. Translating gives CASSLAGGPWTGELFF.

In its sample, this clonotype ranks as medium-sized. The V call is TRBV10-3, the J call TRBJ1-1; TRBD1 matches 8 bases. The CDR3 totals 13 residues. The V gene end was trimmed by 6 bases and the J gene end by 2 bases; junction bases not matched to a gene: 2. Per the germline V gene, CDR1 is ENHRY and CDR2 is SYGVKD. In nucleotides, the CDR3 is TGTGCCATCAGAGGACAGGGTAACACTGAAGCTTTCTTT. Its protein is CAIRGQGNTEAFF.